The source of this TCR beta chain is a study of identical twins. Study-wide results and limits: Compared with models, monozygotic twins showed more out-of-frame TCR alpha sharing.

In the case of this clonotype: What it recognizes is unknown.

TCRdb ran MiXCR on the 5' RACE reads and lists one entry per CDR3 protein. Of about 900,000 distinct CDR3 sequences listed, about 12% are singletons. V trimming: 0 bases; J trimming: 4 bases; junction bases outside the gene matches: 3. Looked up from germline, CDR1 is SGHRS and CDR2 is YFSETQ. The CDR3 sequence is 15 residues long. This same sample was also taken into another study, of yellow fever vaccine responses in identical twins.

The gene calls are TRBV5-1 and TRBJ2-2, with 7 bases identical to TRBD1. The origin of this receptor is a woman under 30 in good health. What was sequenced was PBMCs. The CDR3 DNA follows: TGCGCCAGCAGCTTGGCCCGGGACAGCACCGGGGAGCTGTTTTTT. Protein sequence: CASSLARDSTGELFF.